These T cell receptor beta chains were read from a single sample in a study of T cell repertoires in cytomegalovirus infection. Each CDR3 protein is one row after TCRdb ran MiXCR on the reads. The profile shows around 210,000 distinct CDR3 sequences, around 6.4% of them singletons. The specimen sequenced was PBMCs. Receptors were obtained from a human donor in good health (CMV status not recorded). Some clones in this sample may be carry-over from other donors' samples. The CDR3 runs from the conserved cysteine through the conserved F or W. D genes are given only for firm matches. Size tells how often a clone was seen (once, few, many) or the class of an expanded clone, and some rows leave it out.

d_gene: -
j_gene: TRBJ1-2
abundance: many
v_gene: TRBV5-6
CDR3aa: CASSFKGQGGYTF
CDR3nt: TGTGCCAGCAGCTTTAAGGGACAAGGGGGCTACACCTTC

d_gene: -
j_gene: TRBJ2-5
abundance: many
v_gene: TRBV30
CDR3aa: CAWSPGHDQETQYF
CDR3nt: TGTGCCTGGAGTCCGGGACATGACCAAGAGACCCAGTACTTC

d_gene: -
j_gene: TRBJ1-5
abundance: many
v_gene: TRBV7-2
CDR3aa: CASTFEGVQPQHF
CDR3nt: TGTGCCAGCACCTTCGAGGGAGTACAGCCCCAGCATTTT

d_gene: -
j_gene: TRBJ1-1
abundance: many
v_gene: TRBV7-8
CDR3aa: CASSLGTTWKGYTEAFF
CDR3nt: TGTGCCAGCAGCTTAGGTACGACATGGAAAGGGTACACTGAAGCTTTCTTT

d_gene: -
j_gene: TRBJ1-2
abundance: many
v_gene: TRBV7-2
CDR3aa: CASSAQFDYGYTF
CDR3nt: TGTGCCAGCAGCGCCCAATTTGACTATGGCTACACCTTC

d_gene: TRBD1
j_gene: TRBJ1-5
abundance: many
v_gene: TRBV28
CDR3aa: CASRRIRGREVLSNQPQHF
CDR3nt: TGTGCCAGCAGACGGATCAGGGGGCGCGAGGTATTGAGCAATCAGCCCCAGCATTTT

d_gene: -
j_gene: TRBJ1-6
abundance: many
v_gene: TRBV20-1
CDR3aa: CSAREGASPLHF
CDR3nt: TGCAGTGCTAGAGAGGGAGCTTCACCCCTCCACTTT

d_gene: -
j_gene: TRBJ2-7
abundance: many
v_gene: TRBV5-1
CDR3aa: CASSLERVAPYEQYF
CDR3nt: TGCGCCAGCAGCTTGGAACGGGTGGCTCCCTACGAGCAGTACTTC

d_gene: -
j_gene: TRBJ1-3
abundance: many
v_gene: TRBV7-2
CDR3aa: CASSSDTMLGNTIYF
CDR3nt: TGTGCCAGCAGCTCGGACACGATGTTGGGAAACACCATATATTTT

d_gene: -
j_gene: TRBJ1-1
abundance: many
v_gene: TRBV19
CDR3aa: CASSTLMRGGTEAFF
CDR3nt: TGTGCCAGTAGTACCCTCATGAGGGGAGGCACTGAAGCTTTCTTT

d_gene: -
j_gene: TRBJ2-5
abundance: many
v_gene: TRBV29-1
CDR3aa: CSVTPQETQYF
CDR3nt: TGCAGCGTGACCCCTCAAGAGACCCAGTACTTC

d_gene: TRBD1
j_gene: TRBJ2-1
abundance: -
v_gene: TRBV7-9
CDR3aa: CASSLVVGQGTNEQFF
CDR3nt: TGTGCCAGCAGCTTAGTGGTGGGACAGGGAACAAATGAGCAGTTCTTC

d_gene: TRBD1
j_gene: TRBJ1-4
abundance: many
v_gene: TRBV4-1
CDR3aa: CASSLYGTGESEKLFF
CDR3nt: TGCGCCAGCAGCCTCTACGGGACAGGGGAGAGCGAAAAACTGTTTTTT

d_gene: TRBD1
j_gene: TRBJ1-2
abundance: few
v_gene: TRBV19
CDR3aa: CASRQGGDYGYTF
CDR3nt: TGTGCCAGTCGACAGGGAGGAGACTATGGCTACACCTTC

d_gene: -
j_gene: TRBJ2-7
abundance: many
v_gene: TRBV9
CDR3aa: CASSAGGEQYF
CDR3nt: TGTGCCAGCAGCGCCGGCGGGGAGCAGTACTTC

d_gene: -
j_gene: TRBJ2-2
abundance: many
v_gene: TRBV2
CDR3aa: CASVLGPNTGELFF
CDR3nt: TGTGCCAGCGTGTTGGGGCCGAACACCGGGGAGCTGTTTTTT

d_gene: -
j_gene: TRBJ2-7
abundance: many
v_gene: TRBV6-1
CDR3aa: CASSSYGHPGEQYF
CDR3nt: TGTGCCAGCAGCTCTTATGGGCACCCAGGGGAGCAGTACTTC

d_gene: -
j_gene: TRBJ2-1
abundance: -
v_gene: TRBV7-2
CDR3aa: CASSSKGGRTYNEQFF
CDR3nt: TGTGCCAGCAGCTCAAAAGGGGGGAGAACCTACAATGAGCAGTTCTTC

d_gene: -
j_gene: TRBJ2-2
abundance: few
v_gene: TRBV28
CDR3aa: CASRFTRGRELFF
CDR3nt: TGTGCCAGCAGATTTACACGTGGCCGGGAGCTGTTTTTT

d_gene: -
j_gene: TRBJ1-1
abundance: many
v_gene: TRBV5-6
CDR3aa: CASSLWGIHTEAFF
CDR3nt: TGTGCCAGCAGCCTCTGGGGGATACACACTGAAGCTTTCTTT

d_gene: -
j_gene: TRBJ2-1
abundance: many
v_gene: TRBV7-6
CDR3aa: CASSLAVGYYNEQFF
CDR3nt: TGTGCCAGCAGCTTAGCAGTCGGTTATTACAATGAGCAGTTCTTC

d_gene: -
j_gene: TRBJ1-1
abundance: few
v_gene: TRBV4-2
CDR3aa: CASSQWPKGMNTEAFF
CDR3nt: TGTGCCAGCAGCCAATGGCCCAAGGGCATGAACACTGAAGCTTTCTTT

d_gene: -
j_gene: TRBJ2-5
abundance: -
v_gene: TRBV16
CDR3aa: CASSQSIMGQETQYF
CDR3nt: TGTGCCAGCAGCCAATCGATAATGGGGCAGGAGACCCAGTACTTC

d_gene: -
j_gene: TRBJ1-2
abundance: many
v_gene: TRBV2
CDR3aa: CASSDGPPLVGYTF
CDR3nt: TGTGCCAGCAGTGATGGTCCACCTTTAGTGGGCTACACCTTC

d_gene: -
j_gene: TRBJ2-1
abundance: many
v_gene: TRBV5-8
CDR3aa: CASSSEFF
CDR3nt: TGTGCCAGCAGCTCGGAGTTCTTC

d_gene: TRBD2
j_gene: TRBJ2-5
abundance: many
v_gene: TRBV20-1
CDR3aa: CSARAPGLGSETQYF
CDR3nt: TGCAGTGCTAGGGCGCCGGGACTAGGGTCAGAGACCCAGTACTTC

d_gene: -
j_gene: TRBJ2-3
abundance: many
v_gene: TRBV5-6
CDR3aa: CASSLVRVGDTQYF
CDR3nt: TGTGCCAGCAGCTTGGTCAGGGTGGGAGATACGCAGTATTTT

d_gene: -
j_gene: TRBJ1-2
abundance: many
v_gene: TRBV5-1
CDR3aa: CASSEDWSPGGYGYTF
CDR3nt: TGCGCCAGCAGCGAAGATTGGAGTCCTGGTGGCTATGGCTACACCTTC

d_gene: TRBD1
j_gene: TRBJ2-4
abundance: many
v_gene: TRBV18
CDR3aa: CASSPPGLWTGGAGNIQYF
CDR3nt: TGTGCCAGCTCACCACCGGGACTCTGGACAGGGGGCGCTGGAAACATTCAGTACTTC

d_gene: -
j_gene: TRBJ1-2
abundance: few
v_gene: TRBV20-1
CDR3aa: CSARVIRSGDNHGYTF
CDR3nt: TGCAGTGCTAGAGTAATACGGTCAGGGGATAACCATGGCTACACCTTC

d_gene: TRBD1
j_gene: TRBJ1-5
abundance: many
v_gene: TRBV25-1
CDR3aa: CASSGSGGLGQPQHF
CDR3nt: TGTGCCAGCAGTGGATCAGGGGGCTTGGGGCAGCCCCAGCATTTT

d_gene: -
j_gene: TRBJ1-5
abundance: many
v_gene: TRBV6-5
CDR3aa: CASSYSSGRQPQHF
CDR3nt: TGTGCCAGCAGTTACTCCTCCGGGCGGCAGCCCCAGCATTTT

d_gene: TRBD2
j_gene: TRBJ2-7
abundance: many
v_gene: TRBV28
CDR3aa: CASSPPRRGFSYEQYF
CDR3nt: TGTGCCAGCAGTCCCCCACGGCGGGGGTTCTCCTACGAGCAGTACTTC

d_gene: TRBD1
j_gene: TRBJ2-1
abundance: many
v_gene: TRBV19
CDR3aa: CASSLPGQGKNEQFF
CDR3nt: TGTGCCAGTAGTTTACCGGGACAGGGGAAAAATGAGCAGTTCTTC

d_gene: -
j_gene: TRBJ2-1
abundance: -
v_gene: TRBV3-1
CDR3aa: CASSQGWGGDEQFF
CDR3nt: TGTGCCAGCAGCCAAGGCTGGGGAGGCGATGAGCAGTTCTTC

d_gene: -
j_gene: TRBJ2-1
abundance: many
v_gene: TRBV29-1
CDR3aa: CSVEEGGGSSYNEQFF
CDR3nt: TGCAGCGTTGAAGAGGGGGGCGGGAGCTCCTACAATGAGCAGTTCTTC

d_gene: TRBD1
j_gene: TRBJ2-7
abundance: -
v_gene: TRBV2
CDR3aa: CASSVTVGQGDYEQYF
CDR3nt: TGTGCCAGCAGCGTTACCGTCGGACAGGGGGACTACGAGCAGTACTTC

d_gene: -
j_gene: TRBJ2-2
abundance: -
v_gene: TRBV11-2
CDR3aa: CATSSGPITGELFF
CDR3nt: TGTGCCACCTCTTCGGGACCGATCACCGGGGAGCTGTTTTTT

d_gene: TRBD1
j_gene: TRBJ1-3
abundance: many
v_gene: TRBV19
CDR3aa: CASYPGGTGDQGNTIYF
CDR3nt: TGTGCCAGTTATCCCGGAGGGACAGGGGATCAAGGAAACACCATATATTTT

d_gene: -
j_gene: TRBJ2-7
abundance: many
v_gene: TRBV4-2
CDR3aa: CASSQEWAYEQYF
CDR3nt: TGTGCCAGCAGCCAAGAATGGGCCTACGAGCAGTACTTC

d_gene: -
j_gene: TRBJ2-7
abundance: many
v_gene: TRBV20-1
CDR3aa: CSARDRTGDPYEQYF
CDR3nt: TGCAGTGCTAGAGATAGAACGGGGGATCCTTACGAGCAGTACTTC

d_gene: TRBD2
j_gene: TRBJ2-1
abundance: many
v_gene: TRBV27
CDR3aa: CASLRGSGGYNEQFF
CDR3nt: TGTGCCAGCCTCCGGGGCAGCGGGGGGTACAATGAGCAGTTCTTC

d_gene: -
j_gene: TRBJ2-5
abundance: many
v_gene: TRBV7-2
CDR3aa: CASSDGTWIQYF
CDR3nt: TGTGCCAGCAGCGACGGGACGTGGATCCAGTACTTC

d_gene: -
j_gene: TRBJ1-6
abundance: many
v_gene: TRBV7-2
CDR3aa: CASSGQTGNSSPLHF
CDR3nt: TGTGCCAGCAGCGGGCAGACCGGCAATTCGTCACCCCTCCACTTT

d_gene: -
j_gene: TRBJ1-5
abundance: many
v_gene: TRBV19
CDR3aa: CASSISRAGVQPQHF
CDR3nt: TGTGCCAGTAGTATTTCAAGGGCTGGTGTACAGCCCCAGCATTTT

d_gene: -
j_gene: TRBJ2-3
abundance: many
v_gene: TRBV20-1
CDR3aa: CSARDGVTDTQYF
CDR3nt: TGCAGTGCTAGAGACGGGGTCACAGATACGCAGTATTTT

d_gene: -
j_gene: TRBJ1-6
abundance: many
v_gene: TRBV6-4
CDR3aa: CASRPQGVQNSPLHF
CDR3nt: TGTGCCAGCAGGCCACAGGGAGTCCAAAATTCACCCCTCCACTTT

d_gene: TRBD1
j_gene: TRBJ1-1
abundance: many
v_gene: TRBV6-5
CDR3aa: CASSYSLDRGGTEAFF
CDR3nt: TGTGCCAGCAGTTACTCCCTCGACAGGGGCGGGACTGAAGCTTTCTTT

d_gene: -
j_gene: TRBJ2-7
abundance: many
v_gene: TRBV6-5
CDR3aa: CASSRNGGSEQYF
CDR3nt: TGTGCCAGCAGCCGCAACGGGGGTTCCGAGCAGTACTTC

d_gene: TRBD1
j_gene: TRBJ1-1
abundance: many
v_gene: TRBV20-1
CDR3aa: CSASGTGMVNTEAFF
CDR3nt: TGCAGTGCTAGTGGGACAGGGATGGTTAACACTGAAGCTTTCTTT